This TCR beta chain emerged from a study of regulatory T cells. Of note for this clone: Its antigen remains unknown.

Broader study findings: In CD3G-deficient patients, conventional CD4+ T cells were enriched for hydrophobic CDR3 residues at positions 6 and 7.

Amplification used 52 TRBV primers and 13 TRBJ primers. Libraries were prepared by immunoSEQ multiplex PCR; TCRdb keeps only in-frame clonotypes and omits some of them. The sample consists of fewer than 20,000 clones, roughly 84% of them appearing once. This CDR3 has 16 amino acids. V shed 4 bases and J shed 1 base, with 16 bases lying between them. The germline V gene has CDR1 LNHDA and CDR2 SQIVND (reference sequence). The receptor was isolated from a person aged 30-39 years with CD3G deficiency. The chain links TRBV19 to TRBJ1-1, with D perhaps TRBD1 (5 bases). Sequenced input: conventional CD4+ T cells sorted from blood. The CDR3 spells CASSNPGRQANTEAFF. CDR3 in DNA: TGTGCCAGTAGTAATCCAGGGCGGCAGGCGAACACTGAAGCTTTCTTT.